The 3 T cell receptor beta chains below come from one sample, sequenced in a study of blood T cell repertoires in COVID-19. Assay used: immunoSEQ multiplex PCR; TCRdb lists only in-frame clones, some missing. The sample has 200,000 to 250,000 clones; 70% to 90% are singletons. Sequenced sample: peripheral blood. These receptors originate from a woman in her thirties or forties who had recovered from COVID-19.

V and J are TRBV19 and TRBJ2-7; weak D call: TRBD1 (6 bases). The V end was cut by 3 bases, the J end by 4 bases, with 16 bases between. Per the germline V gene, CDR1 is LNHDA and CDR2 is SQIVND (reference sequence). CDR3 length equals 15 residues. DNA of the CDR3: TGTGCCAGTAGTATTTCGCGGCAGGGGAGTTACGAGCAGTACTTC. Encoded protein: CASSISRQGSYEQYF.

The V gene is TRBV30, the J gene TRBJ1-5, with D uncertain. The CDR3 has 16 residues. Between the trimmed V and J ends, which lost 1 base and 0 bases, there was a span of 13 bases. In germline, CDR1 is GTSNPN, CDR2 SVGIG (reference sequence). The CDR3 DNA is TGTGCCTGGAGTGCCTACCGACGGGATAGCAATCAGCCCCAGCATTTT. Encoded protein: CAWSAYRRDSNQPQHF.

The chain carries TRBV30 and TRBJ1-2; D not resolved. CDR3 size: 13 residues. The ends were cut back, 2 bases at V and 1 base at J, with 8 bases in the middle. Per the germline V gene, CDR1 is GTSNPN and CDR2 is SVGIG (reference sequence). The DNA for the CDR3 is TGTGCCTGGAGTTATCAGATTAACTATGGCTACACCTTC. It specifies CAWSYQINYGYTF.